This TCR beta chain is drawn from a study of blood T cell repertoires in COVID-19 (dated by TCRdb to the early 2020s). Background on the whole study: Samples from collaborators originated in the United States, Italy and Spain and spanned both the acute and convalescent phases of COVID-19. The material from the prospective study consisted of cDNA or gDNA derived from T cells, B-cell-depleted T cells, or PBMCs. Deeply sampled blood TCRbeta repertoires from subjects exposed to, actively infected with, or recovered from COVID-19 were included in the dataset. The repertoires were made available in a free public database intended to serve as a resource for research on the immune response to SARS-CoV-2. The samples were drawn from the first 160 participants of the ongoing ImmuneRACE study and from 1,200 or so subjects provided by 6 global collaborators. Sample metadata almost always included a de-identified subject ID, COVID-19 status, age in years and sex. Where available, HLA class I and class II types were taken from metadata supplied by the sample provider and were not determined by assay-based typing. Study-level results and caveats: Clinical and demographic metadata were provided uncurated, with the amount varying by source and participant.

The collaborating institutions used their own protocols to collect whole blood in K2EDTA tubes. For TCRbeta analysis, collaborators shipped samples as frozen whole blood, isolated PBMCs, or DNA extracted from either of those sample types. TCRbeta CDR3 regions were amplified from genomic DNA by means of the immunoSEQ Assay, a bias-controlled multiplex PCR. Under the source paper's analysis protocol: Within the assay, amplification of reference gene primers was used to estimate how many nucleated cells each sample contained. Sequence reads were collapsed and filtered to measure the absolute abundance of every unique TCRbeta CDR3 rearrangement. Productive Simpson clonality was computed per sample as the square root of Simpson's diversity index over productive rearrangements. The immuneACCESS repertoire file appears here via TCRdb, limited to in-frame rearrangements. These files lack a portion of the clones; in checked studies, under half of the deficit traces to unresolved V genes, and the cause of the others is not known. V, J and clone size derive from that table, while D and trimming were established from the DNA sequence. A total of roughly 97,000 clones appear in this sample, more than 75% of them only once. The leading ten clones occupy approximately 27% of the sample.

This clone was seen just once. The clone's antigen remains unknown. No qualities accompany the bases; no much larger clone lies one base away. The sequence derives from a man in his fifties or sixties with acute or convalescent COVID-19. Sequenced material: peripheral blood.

The CDR3 protein sequence reads: CASSPELAGGLAYEQYF. The DNA sequence follows: TGTGCCAGCAGCCCAGAACTAGCGGGAGGGTTAGCTTACGAGCAGTACTTC. The sequence joins TRBV7-8 to TRBJ2-7; TRBD2 aligns with 13 central bases. Measured from the cysteine to the phenylalanine, the CDR3 is 17 residues long. The read is trimmed to its CDR3 DNA, 51 bases read in frame from base 1. The germline V gene yields SGHVS for CDR1 and FQNEAQ for CDR2. From V the trimming removes 5 bases and from J it removes 4 bases, while the gene matches leave 11 bases of the junction unaccounted for.